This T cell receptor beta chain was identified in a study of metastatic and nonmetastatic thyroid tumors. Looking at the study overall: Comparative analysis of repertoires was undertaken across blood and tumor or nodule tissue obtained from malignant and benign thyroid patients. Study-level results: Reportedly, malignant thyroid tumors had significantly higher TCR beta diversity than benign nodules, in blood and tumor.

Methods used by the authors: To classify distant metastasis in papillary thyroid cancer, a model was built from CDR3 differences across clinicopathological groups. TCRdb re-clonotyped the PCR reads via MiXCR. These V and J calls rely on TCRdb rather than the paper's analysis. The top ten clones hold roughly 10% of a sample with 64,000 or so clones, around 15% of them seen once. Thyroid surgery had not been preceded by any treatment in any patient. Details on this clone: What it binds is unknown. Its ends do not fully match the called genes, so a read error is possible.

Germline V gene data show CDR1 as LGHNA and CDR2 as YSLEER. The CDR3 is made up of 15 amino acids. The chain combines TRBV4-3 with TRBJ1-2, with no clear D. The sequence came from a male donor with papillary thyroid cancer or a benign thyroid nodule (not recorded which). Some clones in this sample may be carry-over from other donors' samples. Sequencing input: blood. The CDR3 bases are TGCGCCAGCAGCCAAGATCAGCTCACTAACTATGGCTACGCCTTC. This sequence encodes CASSQDQLTNYGYAF.